This is a list of T cell receptor beta chains from one sample in a study of T cell responses to AZD1222 COVID-19 vaccine. Assay: immunoSEQ multiplex PCR; the TCRdb copy retains only in-frame clones and omits some. The table shows 130,000 or so clones, with approximately 93% occurring only once. Sample: peripheral blood, taken on day 0 of MenACWY control vaccination. The receptors were sampled from an adult in good health. Both conserved end residues are part of each CDR3. D genes are given only for firm matches. Clone size is given for some rows only: seen once, a few or many times, or a class if the clone is expanded.

j_gene | v_gene | abundance | d_gene | CDR3nt | CDR3aa
TRBJ1-1 | TRBV6-5 | . | . | TGTGCCAGCAGGGGGTCGACAACTGAAGCTTTCTTT | CASRGSTTEAFF
TRBJ2-7 | TRBV25-1 | . | TRBD1 | TGTGCCAGCAGTGCCCCCGGGACAGACTACGAGCAGTACTTC | CASSAPGTDYEQYF
TRBJ1-1 | TRBV6-5 | . | . | TGTGCCAGCAGCCTACCCGGGGGGAGTAACACTGAAGCTTTCTTT | CASSLPGGSNTEAFF
TRBJ2-1 | TRBV7-9 | . | TRBD2 | TGTGCCAGCAGCTTAATAGCGGGGAACGAGCAGTTCTTC | CASSLIAGNEQFF
TRBJ2-1 | TRBV5-1 | . | TRBD2 | TGCGCCAGCAGCTTCGGGACTAGGGGTAATGAGCAGTTCTTC | CASSFGTRGNEQFF
TRBJ1-2 | TRBV11-1 | . | TRBD1 | TGTGCCAGCAGCTTAGCGGGACAGCGCGGCTACACCTTC | CASSLAGQRGYTF
TRBJ1-3 | TRBV9 | . | . | TGTGCCAGCAGCGTAGAGACGGTTTCTGGAAACACCATATATTTT | CASSVETVSGNTIYF
TRBJ2-7 | TRBV5-4 | . | . | TGTGCCAGCAGCTTGTCAGAAAGCTACGAGCAGTACTTC | CASSLSESYEQYF
TRBJ1-5 | TRBV27 | . | . | TGTGCCAGCAGTTTATCCCAGGGCGGTCAGCCCCAGCATTTT | CASSLSQGGQPQHF
TRBJ1-3 | TRBV7-8 | few | . | TGTGCCAGCAGCTTAGGTTCGGGGGCGCGGGACACCATATATTTT | CASSLGSGARDTIYF
TRBJ1-3 | TRBV3-1/TRBV3-2 | . | . | TGTGCCAGCAGCCAAGGGGGCATCGGAAACACCATATATTTT | CASSQGGIGNTIYF
TRBJ2-2 | TRBV7-9 | . | . | TGTGCCAGCAGCTTACCCCTCGCCACCGGGGAGCTGTTTTTT | CASSLPLATGELFF
TRBJ1-3 | TRBV9 | . | . | TGTGCCAGCAGCCATACGTTTCCGACTGCTGGAAACACCATATATTTT | CASSHTFPTAGNTIYF
TRBJ1-3 | TRBV6-5 | once | . | TGTGCCAGCAGTTTCGACAACAGGGATCGCGGAAACACCATATATTTT | CASSFDNRDRGNTIYF
TRBJ2-5 | TRBV9 | . | TRBD2 | TGTGCCAGCAGCGTAGACCTAGCGGGAGGTACCCAAGAGACCCAGTACTTC | CASSVDLAGGTQETQYF
TRBJ1-5 | TRBV28 | . | . | TGTGCCAGCAGTTTTTCAGGGGCACGCCGTGGGGATCAGCCCCAGCATTTT | CASSFSGARRGDQPQHF
TRBJ1-4 | TRBV7-8 | . | TRBD1 | TGTGCCAGCAGCTTAGGAGGACAGGCAACTAATGAAAAACTGTTTTTT | CASSLGGQATNEKLFF
TRBJ2-1 | TRBV7-9 | . | . | TGTGCCAGCAGCTTAGCGCAAGAAGACGAGCAGTTCTTC | CASSLAQEDEQFF
TRBJ2-1 | TRBV7-2 | . | TRBD2 | TGTGCCAGCAGCGGGGGGCTAGCGGGACCAAATGAGCAGTTCTTC | CASSGGLAGPNEQFF
TRBJ1-2 | TRBV12-1 | . | . | TGTGCCAGCAGCTTCAGTTCCCGGGACAGGGGGCAGGATGGCTACACCTTC | CASSFSSRDRGQDGYTF
TRBJ1-1 | TRBV5-1 | . | . | TGCGCCAGCAGATGGGGCATGAACACTGAAGCTTTCTTT | CASRWGMNTEAFF
TRBJ1-1 | TRBV24-1 | . | TRBD1 | TGTGCCACCAGGGGACAGGGGACGAACACTGAAGCTTTCTTT | CATRGQGTNTEAFF
TRBJ1-2 | TRBV19 | . | . | TGTGCCAGTAGTACCCCCTCAGCCCTGGAGTATGGCTACACCTTC | CASSTPSALEYGYTF
TRBJ2-7 | TRBV18 | once | . | TGTGCCAGCTCACCACCCAATACCTACGAGCAGTACTTC | CASSPPNTYEQYF
TRBJ1-3 | TRBV18 | once | . | TGTGCCAGCTCACCAGTCGAGGGGTCCCTCTCTGGAAACACCATATATTTT | CASSPVEGSLSGNTIYF
TRBJ2-7 | TRBV6-5 | . | . | TGTGCCAGCAGTTACTCGTCGGGGGAGGCCTCCTACGAGCAGTACTTC | CASSYSSGEASYEQYF
TRBJ2-1 | TRBV3-1/TRBV3-2 | . | . | TGTGCCAGCAGCCAAGGGCTGGCGGGACGCAATGAGCAGTTCTTC | CASSQGLAGRNEQFF
TRBJ1-5 | TRBV5-1 | . | TRBD1 | TGCGCCAGCAGCTTGACCGGGACAGGGAGCCAGCCCCAGCATTTT | CASSLTGTGSQPQHF
TRBJ1-4 | TRBV4-1 | . | . | TGCGCCAGCAGCCAAGGGGGGCGGCGGACTAATGAAAAACTGTTTTTT | CASSQGGRRTNEKLFF
TRBJ1-3 | TRBV29-1 | . | . | TGCAGCGTCGCACAAAATAGGGGAAACACCATATATTTT | CSVAQNRGNTIYF
TRBJ1-6 | TRBV6-5 | once | . | TGTGCCAGCAGAATTTCGTGGGGGCTTCCCCTCCACTTT | CASRISWGLPLHF
TRBJ1-5 | TRBV12-3/TRBV12-4 | . | . | TGTGCCAGCAGTTTGGGGGGCGGACAGCCCCAGCATTTT | CASSLGGGQPQHF
TRBJ2-5 | TRBV5-1 | . | . | TGCGCCAGCAGCCCCACTCCTCAAGAGACCCAGTACTTC | CASSPTPQETQYF